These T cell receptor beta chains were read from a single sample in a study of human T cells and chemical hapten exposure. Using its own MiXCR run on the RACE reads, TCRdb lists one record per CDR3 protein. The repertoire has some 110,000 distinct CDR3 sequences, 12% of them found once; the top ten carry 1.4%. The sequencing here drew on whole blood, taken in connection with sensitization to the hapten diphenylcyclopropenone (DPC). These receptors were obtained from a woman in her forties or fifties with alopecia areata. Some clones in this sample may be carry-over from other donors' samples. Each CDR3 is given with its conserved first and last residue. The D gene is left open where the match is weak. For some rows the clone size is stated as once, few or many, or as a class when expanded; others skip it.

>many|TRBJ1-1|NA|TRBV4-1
TGCGCCAGCAGCCAAGATACAGGAATCAACACTGAAGCTTTCTTT
CASSQDTGINTEAFF
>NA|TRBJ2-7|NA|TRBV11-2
TGTGCCAGCAGCTTAGTAGCAGACTCAGCCACCAAGTACTTC
CASSLVADSATKYF
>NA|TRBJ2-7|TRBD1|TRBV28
TGTGCCAGCAGTACCAGACCGGGACAGGGAGACTACGAGCAGTACTTC
CASSTRPGQGDYEQYF
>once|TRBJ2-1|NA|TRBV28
TGTGCCAGCAGTCAGTCTACTAATGAGCAGTTCTTC
CASSQSTNEQFF
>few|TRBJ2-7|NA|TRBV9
TGTGCCAGCAGCCCCGGGACAAGTTCCCTCGAGCAGTACTTC
CASSPGTSSLEQYF
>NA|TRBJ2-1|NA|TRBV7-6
TGTGCCAGCAGCTCCCGGGTACCGCCTAATGAGCAGTTCTTC
CASSSRVPPNEQFF
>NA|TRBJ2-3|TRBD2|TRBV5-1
TGCGCCAGCAGCTCTACTCCGGCGACTAGCGGGGAAGTTAGCACAGATACGCAGTATTTT
CASSSTPATSGEVSTDTQYF
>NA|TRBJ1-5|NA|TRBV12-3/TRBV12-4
TGTGCCAGCAGCCAAACAGGGTTATCGGCCCAGCATTTT
CASSQTGLSAQHF
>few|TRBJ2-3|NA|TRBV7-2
TGTGCCAGCAGCTTAGAGTGGACTAGCACAGATACGCAGTATTTT
CASSLEWTSTDTQYF
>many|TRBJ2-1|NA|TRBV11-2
TGTGCCAGCAGCAATAGGCTGCATGAGCAGTTCTTC
CASSNRLHEQFF
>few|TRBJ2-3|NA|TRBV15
TGTGCCACCAGGTTGGGGGCAGCAGATACGCAGTATTTT
CATRLGAADTQYF
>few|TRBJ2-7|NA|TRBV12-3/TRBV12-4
TGTGCCAGCAGTTTAGCGGGGTCCCACGAGCAGTACTTC
CASSLAGSHEQYF
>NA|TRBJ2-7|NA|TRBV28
TGTGCCAGCAGTTTACAGGGGGGCTCCTACGAGCAGTACTTC
CASSLQGGSYEQYF
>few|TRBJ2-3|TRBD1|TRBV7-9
TGTGCCAGCAGCCACAGACGGACAGGGGCTACCACAGATACGCAGTATTTT
CASSHRRTGATTDTQYF
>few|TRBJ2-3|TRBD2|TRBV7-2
TGTGCCAGCACCCGGACTCTCACTAGCGGGGGGGCTGATACGCAGTATTTT
CASTRTLTSGGADTQYF
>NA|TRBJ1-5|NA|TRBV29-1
TGCAGCGTTGGCCGGGACAGCAATCAGCCCCAGCATTTT
CSVGRDSNQPQHF
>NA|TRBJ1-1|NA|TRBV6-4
TGTGCCAGCAGTAACAGCGGGGACACTGAAGCTTTCTTT
CASSNSGDTEAFF
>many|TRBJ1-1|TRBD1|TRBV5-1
TGCGCCAGCAGCGTGGGACAGGAGGTGAACACTGAAGCTTTCTTT
CASSVGQEVNTEAFF
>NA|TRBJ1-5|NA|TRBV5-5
TGTGCCAGCAGCCCGGGGAGGGCCCCTAGCAATCAGCCCCAGCATTTT
CASSPGRAPSNQPQHF
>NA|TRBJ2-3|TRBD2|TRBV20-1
TGCAGTGCTGGCACGGGACTAGCGGAGGGGGTCACAGATACGCAGTATTTT
CSAGTGLAEGVTDTQYF
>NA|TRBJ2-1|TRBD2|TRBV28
TGTGCCAGCACCCTGACTAGCGGGTTACGGAATGAGCAGTTCTTC
CASTLTSGLRNEQFF
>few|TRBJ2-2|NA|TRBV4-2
TGTGCCAGCAGCCAAGGATCTCCATGGAGTGTAGAGCTGTTTTTT
CASSQGSPWSVELFF
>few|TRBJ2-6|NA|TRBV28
TGTGCCAGCTCAACTACGGGGGCCAACGTCCTGACTTTC
CASSTTGANVLTF
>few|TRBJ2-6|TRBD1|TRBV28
TGTGCCAGCAGTTTATATCCGGGACAGATCCCCTCTGGGGCCAACGTCCTGACTTTC
CASSLYPGQIPSGANVLTF
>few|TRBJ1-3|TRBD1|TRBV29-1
TGCAGCGCCGGGGACAGCTCTGGAAACACCATATATTTT
CSAGDSSGNTIYF
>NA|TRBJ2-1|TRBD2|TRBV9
TGTGCCAGCAGCGTAGAAGGGACTAGCGGGTACAATGAGCAGTTCTTC
CASSVEGTSGYNEQFF
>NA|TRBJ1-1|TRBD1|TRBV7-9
TGTGCCAGCATCCCACCGGGACAGGGAAACACTGAAGCTTTCTTT
CASIPPGQGNTEAFF
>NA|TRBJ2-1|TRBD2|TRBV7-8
TGTGCCAGCAGCGAAACTTTGACTAGCGGGTCCCGAGAGCAGTTCTTC
CASSETLTSGSREQFF
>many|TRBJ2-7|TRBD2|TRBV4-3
TGCGCCAGCAGCCTCGGTCGGGGGGACTTAACCTACGAGCAGTACTTC
CASSLGRGDLTYEQYF
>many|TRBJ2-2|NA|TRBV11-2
TGTGCCAGCAGCTTAGTGGCACAGGTTAACACCGGGGAGCTGTTTTTT
CASSLVAQVNTGELFF
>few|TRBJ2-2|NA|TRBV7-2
TGTGCCAGCAGCTTCGATCCGGACACCGGGGAGCTGTTTTTT
CASSFDPDTGELFF
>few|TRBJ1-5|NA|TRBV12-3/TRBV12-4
TGTGCCAGCAGTGGACGGTTTCCCAATCAGCCCCAGCATTTT
CASSGRFPNQPQHF
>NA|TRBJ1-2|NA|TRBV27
TGTGCCAGCAGTTTAGCTGTGTCGGGCGGCTACACCTTC
CASSLAVSGGYTF
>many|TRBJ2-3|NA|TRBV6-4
TGTGCCAGCAGTGGCACGATCGGCACAGATACGCAGTATTTT
CASSGTIGTDTQYF
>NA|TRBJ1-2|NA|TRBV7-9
TGTGCCAGCAGCTTAGCGATGGCCAGCGCTAACTATGGCTACACCTTC
CASSLAMASANYGYTF
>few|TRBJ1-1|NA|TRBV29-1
TGCAGCGGGGGCCCAGGCAGGGCAGGCACTGAAGCTTTCTTT
CSGGPGRAGTEAFF
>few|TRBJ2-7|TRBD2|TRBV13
TGTGCCAGTGCGGGACTAGCGGGCCACGAGCAGTACTTC
CASAGLAGHEQYF
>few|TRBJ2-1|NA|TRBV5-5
TGTGCCAGCAGCTTGGGCAGTGCCTTTTTGGATGAGCAGTTCTTC
CASSLGSAFLDEQFF
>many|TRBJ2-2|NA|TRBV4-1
TGCGCCAGCAGCTCGCTAAACACCGGGGAGCTGTTTTTT
CASSSLNTGELFF
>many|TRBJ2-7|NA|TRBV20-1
TGCAGTGCTAGCTTAGGGTTCTACGAGCAGTACTTC
CSASLGFYEQYF
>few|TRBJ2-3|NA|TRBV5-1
TGCGCCAGCAGCTTGAGTCAGGGAACAGATACGCAGTATTTT
CASSLSQGTDTQYF
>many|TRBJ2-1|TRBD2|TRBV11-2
TGTGCCAGCAGCTTAGATTATAGGACTAGCGGGAGGGCCTGGGATGAGCAGTTCTTC
CASSLDYRTSGRAWDEQFF
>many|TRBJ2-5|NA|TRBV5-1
TGTGCCAGCAGCTTACAAGAGACCCAGTACTTC
CASSLQETQYF
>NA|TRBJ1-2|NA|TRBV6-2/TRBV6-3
TGTGCCAGCAGTCTCTCCGGGCCTGTCTATGGCTACACCTTC
CASSLSGPVYGYTF
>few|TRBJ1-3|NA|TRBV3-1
TGTGCCAGCAGCCAAGGCCCCACCATATATTTT
CASSQGPTIYF
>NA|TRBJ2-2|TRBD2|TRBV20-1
TGCAGTGCTACGGGACTAGTACTCGCCGGGGAGCTGTTTTTT
CSATGLVLAGELFF
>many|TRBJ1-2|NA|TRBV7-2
TGTGCCAGCAGCTTTCAGGACTATGGCTACACCTTC
CASSFQDYGYTF
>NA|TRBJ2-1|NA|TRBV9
TGTGCCAGCAATTCTGCGACGGGAGATGAGCAGTTCTTC
CASNSATGDEQFF
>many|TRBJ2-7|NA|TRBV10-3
TGTGCCATCAGTGGGACGGAAACCTACGAGCAGTACTTC
CAISGTETYEQYF
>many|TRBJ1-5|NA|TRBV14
TGTGCCAGCAGCCAAGGGGGCAGCAATCAGCCCCAGCATTTT
CASSQGGSNQPQHF
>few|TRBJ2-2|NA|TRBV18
TGTGCCAGCTCACCACCTGGAGTTATTCATAACACCGGGGAGCTGTTTTTT
CASSPPGVIHNTGELFF
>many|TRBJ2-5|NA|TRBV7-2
TGTGCCAGCAGCTTAGTTGTGGTACTCCAAGAGACCCAGTACTTC
CASSLVVVLQETQYF